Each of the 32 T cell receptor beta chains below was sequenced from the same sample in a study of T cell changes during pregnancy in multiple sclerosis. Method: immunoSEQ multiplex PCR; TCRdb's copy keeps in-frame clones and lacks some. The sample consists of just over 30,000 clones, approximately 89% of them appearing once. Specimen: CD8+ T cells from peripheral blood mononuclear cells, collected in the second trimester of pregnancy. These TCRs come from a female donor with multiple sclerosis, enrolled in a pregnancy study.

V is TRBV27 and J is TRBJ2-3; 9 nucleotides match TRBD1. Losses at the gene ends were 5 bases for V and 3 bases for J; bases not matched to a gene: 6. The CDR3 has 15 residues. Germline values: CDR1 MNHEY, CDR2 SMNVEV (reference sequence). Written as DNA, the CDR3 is TGTGCCAGCAGTCTAACCGGGACAGGGACAGATACGCAGTATTTT. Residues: CASSLTGTGTDTQYF.

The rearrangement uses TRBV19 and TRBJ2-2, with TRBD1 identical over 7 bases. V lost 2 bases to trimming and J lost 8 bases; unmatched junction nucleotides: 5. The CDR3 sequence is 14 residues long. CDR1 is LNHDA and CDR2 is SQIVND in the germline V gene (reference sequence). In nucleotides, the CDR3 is TGTGCCAGTAGTATACAGGGGGTGGCGGGGGAGCTGTTTTTT. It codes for CASSIQGVAGELFF.

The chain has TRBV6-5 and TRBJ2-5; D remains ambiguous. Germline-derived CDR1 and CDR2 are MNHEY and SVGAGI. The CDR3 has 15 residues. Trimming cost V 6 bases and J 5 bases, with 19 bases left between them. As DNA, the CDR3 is TGTGCCAGCAGCCTCACCGATCCTTTCCGGGAGACCCAGTACTTC. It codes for CASSLTDPFRETQYF.

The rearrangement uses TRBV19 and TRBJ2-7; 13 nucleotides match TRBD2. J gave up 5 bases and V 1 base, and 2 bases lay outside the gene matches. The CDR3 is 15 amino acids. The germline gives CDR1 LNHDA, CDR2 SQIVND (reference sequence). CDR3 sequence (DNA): TGTGCCAGTAGTATAGTACTAGCGGGAGGGAACGAGCAGTACTTC. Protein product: CASSIVLAGGNEQYF.

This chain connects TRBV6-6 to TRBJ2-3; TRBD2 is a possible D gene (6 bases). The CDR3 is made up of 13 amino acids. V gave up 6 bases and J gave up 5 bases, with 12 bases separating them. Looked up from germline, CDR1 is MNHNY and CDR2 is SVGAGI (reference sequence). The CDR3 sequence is CASSTGERDTQYF. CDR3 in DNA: TGTGCCAGCAGCACGGGAGAGAGAGATACGCAGTATTTT.

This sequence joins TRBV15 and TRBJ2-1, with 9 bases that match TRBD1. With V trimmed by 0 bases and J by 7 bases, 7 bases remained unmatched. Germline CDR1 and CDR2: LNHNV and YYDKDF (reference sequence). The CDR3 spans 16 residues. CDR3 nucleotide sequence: TGTGCCACCAGCAGAGATTGGACAGGGGAGGGAAATGAGCAGTTCTTC. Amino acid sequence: CATSRDWTGEGNEQFF.

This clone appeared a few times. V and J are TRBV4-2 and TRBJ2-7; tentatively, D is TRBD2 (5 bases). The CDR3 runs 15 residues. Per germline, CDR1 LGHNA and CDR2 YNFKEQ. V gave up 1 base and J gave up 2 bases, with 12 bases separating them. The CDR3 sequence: CASSQGLAKAYEQYF. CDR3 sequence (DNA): TGTGCCAGCAGCCAAGGTCTAGCCAAGGCCTACGAGCAGTACTTC.

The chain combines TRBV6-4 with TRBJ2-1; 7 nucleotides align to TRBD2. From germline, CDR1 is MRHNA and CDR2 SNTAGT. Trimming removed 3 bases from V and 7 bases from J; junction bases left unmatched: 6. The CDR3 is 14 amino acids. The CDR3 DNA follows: TGTGCCAGCAGTGAAGGCGGGAGTGGGAATGAGCAGTTCTTC. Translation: CASSEGGSGNEQFF.

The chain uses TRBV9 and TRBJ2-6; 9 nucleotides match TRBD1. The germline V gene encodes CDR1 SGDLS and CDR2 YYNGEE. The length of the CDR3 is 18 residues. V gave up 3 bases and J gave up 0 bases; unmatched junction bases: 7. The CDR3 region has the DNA TGTGCCAGCAGCGAACAGGGACAGGGACTCTCTGGGGCCAACGTCCTGACTTTC. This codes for CASSEQGQGLSGANVLTF.

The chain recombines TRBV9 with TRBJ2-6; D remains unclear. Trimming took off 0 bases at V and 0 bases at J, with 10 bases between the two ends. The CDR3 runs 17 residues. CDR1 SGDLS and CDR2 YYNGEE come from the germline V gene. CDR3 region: CASSVGNMLSGANVLTF. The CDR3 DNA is TGTGCCAGCAGCGTAGGTAACATGCTCTCTGGGGCCAACGTCCTGACTTTC.

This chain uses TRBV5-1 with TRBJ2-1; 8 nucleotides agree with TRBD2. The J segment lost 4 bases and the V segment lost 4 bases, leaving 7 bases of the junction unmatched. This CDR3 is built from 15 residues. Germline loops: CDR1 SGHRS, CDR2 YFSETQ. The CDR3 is CASSLGLAGYNEQFF. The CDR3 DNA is TGCGCCAGCAGCCTCGGACTAGCAGGATACAATGAGCAGTTCTTC. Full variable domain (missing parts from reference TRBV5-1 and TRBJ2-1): KAGVTQTPRYLIKTRGQQVTLSCSPISGHRSVSWYQQTPGQGLQFLFEYFSETQRNKGNFPGRFSGRQFSNSRSEMNVSTLELGDSALYLCASSLGLAGYNEQFFGPGTRLTVL.

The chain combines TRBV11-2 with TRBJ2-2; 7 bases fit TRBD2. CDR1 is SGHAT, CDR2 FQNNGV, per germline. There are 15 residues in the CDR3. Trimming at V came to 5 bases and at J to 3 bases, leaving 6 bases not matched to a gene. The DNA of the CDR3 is TGTGCCAGCAGCCCGGGGGGAGGGTACACCGGGGAGCTGTTTTTT. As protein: CASSPGGGYTGELFF.

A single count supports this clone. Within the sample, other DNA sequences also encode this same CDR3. The CDR3 DNA reads TGTGCCAGCAGCTTAGCGGGAGGCTCCTACGAGCAGTACTTC. Encoded protein: CASSLAGGSYEQYF. V usage is TRBV13 and J usage is TRBJ2-7, with 7 bases matching TRBD2. This CDR3 has 14 residues. Looked up from germline, CDR1 is PRHDT and CDR2 is FYEKMQ (reference sequence). The J segment lost 0 bases and the V segment lost 1 base, leaving 0 bases of the junction unmatched.

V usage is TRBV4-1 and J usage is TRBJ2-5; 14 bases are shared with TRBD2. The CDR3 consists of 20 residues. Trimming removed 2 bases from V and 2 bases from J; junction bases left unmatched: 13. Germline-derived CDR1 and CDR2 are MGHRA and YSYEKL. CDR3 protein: CASSQLPGLAGVGPQETQYF. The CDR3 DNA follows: TGCGCCAGCAGCCAACTGCCGGGACTAGCGGGAGTCGGGCCACAAGAGACCCAGTACTTC.

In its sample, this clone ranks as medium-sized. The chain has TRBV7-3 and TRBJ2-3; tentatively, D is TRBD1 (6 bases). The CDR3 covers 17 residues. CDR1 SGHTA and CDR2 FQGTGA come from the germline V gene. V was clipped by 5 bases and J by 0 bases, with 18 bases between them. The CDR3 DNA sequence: TGTGCCAGCAGCCCGACAGGAGGAGATTTTAGCACAGATACGCAGTATTTT. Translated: CASSPTGGDFSTDTQYF.

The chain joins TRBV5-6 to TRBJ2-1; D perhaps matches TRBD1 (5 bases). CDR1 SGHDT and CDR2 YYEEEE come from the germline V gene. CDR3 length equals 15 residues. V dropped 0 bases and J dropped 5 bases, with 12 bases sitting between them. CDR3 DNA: TGTGCCAGCAGCTTGGTTGCGGAGACAGACAATGAGCAGTTCTTC. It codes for CASSLVAETDNEQFF.

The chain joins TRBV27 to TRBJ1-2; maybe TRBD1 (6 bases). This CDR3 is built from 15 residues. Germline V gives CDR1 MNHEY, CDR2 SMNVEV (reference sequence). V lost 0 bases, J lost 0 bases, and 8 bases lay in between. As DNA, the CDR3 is TGTGCCAGCAGTTTATCCAGGGGCGCTAACTATGGCTACACCTTC. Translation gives CASSLSRGANYGYTF.

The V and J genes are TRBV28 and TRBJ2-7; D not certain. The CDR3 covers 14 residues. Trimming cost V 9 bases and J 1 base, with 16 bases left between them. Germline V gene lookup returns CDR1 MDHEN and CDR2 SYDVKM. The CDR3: CASRLSPHSYEQYF. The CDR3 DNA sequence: TGTGCCAGTCGCCTGAGTCCCCATTCCTACGAGCAGTACTTC.

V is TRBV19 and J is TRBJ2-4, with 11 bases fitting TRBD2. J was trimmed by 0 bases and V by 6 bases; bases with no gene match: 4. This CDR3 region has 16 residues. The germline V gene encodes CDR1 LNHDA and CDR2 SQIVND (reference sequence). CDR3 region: CASSGTSGIAKNIQYF. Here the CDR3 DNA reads TGTGCCAGTAGCGGGACTAGCGGAATAGCCAAAAACATTCAGTACTTC.

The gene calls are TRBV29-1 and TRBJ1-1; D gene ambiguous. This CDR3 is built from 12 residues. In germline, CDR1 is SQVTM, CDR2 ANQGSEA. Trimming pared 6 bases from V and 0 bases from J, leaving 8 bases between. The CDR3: CSVQTLNTEAFF. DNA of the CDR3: TGCAGCGTCCAAACACTGAACACTGAAGCTTTCTTT.

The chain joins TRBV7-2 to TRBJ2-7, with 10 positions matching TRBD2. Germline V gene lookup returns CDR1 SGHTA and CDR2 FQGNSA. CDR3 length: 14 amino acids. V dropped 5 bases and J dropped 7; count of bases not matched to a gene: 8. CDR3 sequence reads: CASSPLAGAQEQYF. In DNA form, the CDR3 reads TGTGCCAGCAGCCCTCTAGCGGGAGCTCAGGAGCAGTACTTC.

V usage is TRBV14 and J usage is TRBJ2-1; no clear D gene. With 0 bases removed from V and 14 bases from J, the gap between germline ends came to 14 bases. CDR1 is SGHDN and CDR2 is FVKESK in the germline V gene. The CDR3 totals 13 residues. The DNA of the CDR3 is TGTGCCAGCAGCCAAGATGAGGTCGCCAGAGAGTTCTTC. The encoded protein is CASSQDEVAREFF.

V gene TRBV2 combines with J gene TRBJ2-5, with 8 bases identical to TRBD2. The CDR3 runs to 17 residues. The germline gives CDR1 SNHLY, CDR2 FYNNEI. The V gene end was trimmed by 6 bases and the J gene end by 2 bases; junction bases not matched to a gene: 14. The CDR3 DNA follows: TGTGCCAGCAGCCACTTATTAGCGGGAATAGGGCAAGAGACCCAGTACTTC. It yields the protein CASSHLLAGIGQETQYF.

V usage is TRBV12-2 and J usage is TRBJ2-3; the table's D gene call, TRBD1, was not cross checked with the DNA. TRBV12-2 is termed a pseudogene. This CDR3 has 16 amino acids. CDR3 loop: CASRLSGTKITDTQYF. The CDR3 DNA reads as TGTGCAAGTCGCTTATCCGGGACAAAGATCACAGATACGCAGTATTTT.

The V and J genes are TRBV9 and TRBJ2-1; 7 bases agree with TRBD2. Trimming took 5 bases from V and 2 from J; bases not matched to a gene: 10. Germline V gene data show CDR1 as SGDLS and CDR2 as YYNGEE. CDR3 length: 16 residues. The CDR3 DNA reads TGTGCCAGCAGACCCCTGGGGGAGGGAACCTACAATGAGCAGTTCTTC. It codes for CASRPLGEGTYNEQFF.

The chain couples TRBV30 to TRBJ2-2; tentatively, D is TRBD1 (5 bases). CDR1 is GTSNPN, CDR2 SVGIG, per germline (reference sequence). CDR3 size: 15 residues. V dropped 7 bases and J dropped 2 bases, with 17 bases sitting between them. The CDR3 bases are TGTGCCTACTGGCAGGGCTCCGACAACACCGGGGAGCTGTTTTTT. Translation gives CAYWQGSDNTGELFF.

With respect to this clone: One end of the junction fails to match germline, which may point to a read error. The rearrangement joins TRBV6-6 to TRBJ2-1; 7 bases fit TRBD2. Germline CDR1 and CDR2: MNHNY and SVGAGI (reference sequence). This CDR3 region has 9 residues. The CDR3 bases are TGTGCCACCGAGGTGGGGAGGGTCTTC. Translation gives CATEVGRVF.

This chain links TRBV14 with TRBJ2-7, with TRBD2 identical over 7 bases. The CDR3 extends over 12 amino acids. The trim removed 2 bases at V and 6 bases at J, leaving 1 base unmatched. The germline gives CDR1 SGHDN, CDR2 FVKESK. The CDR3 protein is CASSQSGGEQYF. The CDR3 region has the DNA TGTGCCAGCAGCCAATCGGGGGGCGAGCAGTACTTC. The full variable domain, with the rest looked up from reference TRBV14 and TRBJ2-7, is EAGVTQFPSHSVIEKGQTVTLRCDPISGHDNLYWYRRVMGKEIKFLLHFVKESKQDESGMPNNRFLAERTGGTYSTLKVQPAELEDSGVYFCASSQSGGEQYFGPGTRLTVT.

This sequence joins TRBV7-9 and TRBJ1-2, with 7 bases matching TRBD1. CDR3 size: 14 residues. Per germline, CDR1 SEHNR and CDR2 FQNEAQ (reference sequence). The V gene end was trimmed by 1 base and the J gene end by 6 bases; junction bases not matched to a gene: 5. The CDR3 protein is CASSLVDREDGYTF. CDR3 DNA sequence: TGTGCCAGCAGCTTAGTTGACAGGGAGGATGGCTACACCTTC. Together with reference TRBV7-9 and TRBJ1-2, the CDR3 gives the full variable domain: DTGVSQNPRHKITKRGQNVTFRCDPISEHNRLYWYRQTLGQGPEFLTYFQNEAQLEKSRLLSDRFSAERPKGSFSTLEIQRTEQGDSAMYLCASSLVDREDGYTFGSGTRLTVV.

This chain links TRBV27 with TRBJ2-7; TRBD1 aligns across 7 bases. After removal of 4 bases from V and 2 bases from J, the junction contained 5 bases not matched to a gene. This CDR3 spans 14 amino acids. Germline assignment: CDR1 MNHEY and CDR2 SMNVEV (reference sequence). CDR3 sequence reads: CASSYGTETYEQYF. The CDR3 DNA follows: TGTGCCAGCAGTTACGGGACAGAGACCTACGAGCAGTACTTC.

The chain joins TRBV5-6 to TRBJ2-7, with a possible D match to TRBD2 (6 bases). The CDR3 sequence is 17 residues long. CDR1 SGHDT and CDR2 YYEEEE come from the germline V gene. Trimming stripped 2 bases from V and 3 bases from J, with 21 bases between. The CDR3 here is CASSFYIIRDSSYEQYF. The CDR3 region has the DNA TGTGCCAGCAGCTTTTACATTATCCGGGACTCGAGCTACGAGCAGTACTTC.

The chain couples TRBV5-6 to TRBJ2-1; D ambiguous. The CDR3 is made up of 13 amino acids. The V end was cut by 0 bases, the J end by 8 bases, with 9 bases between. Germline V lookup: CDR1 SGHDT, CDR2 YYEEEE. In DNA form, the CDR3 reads TGTGCCAGCAGCTTGGGTCTAGGCGATGAGCAGTTCTTC. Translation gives CASSLGLGDEQFF.